This is a list of T cell receptor beta chains from one sample in a study of T-cell memory formation after mild COVID-19. Using its own MiXCR run on the 5' RACE reads, TCRdb lists one record per CDR3 protein. The sample lists under 35,000 distinct CDR3 sequences, about 16% occurring once. The material sequenced was PBMCs or a T cell subset sorted from them (not recorded which). The source of these receptors is an adult who had mild COVID-19 (a few samples of this study predate the infection). Cell type and time point are not known. CDR3s include the opening cysteine and the closing phenylalanine or tryptophan. Each record gives: V gene, clone size, D gene, J gene, CDR3 DNA, CDR3 protein. A D gene is named only where the DNA matches it firmly. Only some rows state a clone size, as once, few, many or a class for expanded clones.

TRBV12-3/TRBV12-4,many,.,TRBJ1-1,TGTGCCAGCAGTTTTGAGGGTACGGGAAAGCATGCTTTCTTT,CASSFEGTGKHAFF
TRBV30,.,TRBD1,TRBJ1-1,TGTGCCTGGAGGGGGACAGGGGCCGGGGAAGCTTTCTTT,CAWRGTGAGEAFF
TRBV19,many,.,TRBJ2-2,TGTGCCAGTAAGTTGCGGGACACCGGGGAGCTGTTTTTT,CASKLRDTGELFF
TRBV25-1,.,.,TRBJ2-1,TGTGCCAGCAGTGAATATTCCTCCTATTCCAGGGGATCCTACAATGAGCAGTTCTTC,CASSEYSSYSRGSYNEQFF
TRBV4-1,.,.,TRBJ2-7,TGCGCCAGCAGCCCAGTGGGACCGGGGGACGAGCAGTACTTC,CASSPVGPGDEQYF
TRBV20-1,many,TRBD2,TRBJ2-1,TGCAGTGCTAGAGAGGGGGGGTCCCCCTACAATGAGCAGTTCTTC,CSAREGGSPYNEQFF
TRBV7-3,many,.,TRBJ2-2,TGTGCCAGCAGCTCCATCCGGGAATCCGGGGAGCTGTTTTTT,CASSSIRESGELFF
TRBV7-6,.,.,TRBJ2-5,TGTGCCAGCAGCCCCGAGGTGGGGGGGACCCAGTACTTC,CASSPEVGGTQYF
TRBV7-9,few,.,TRBJ1-3,TGTGCCAGCAGCGGTCAAAGGCAATTCTCTGGAAACACCATATATTTT,CASSGQRQFSGNTIYF
TRBV18,many,.,TRBJ1-3,TGTGCCAGCTCACTGACAGAAACTGGAAACACCATATATTTT,CASSLTETGNTIYF